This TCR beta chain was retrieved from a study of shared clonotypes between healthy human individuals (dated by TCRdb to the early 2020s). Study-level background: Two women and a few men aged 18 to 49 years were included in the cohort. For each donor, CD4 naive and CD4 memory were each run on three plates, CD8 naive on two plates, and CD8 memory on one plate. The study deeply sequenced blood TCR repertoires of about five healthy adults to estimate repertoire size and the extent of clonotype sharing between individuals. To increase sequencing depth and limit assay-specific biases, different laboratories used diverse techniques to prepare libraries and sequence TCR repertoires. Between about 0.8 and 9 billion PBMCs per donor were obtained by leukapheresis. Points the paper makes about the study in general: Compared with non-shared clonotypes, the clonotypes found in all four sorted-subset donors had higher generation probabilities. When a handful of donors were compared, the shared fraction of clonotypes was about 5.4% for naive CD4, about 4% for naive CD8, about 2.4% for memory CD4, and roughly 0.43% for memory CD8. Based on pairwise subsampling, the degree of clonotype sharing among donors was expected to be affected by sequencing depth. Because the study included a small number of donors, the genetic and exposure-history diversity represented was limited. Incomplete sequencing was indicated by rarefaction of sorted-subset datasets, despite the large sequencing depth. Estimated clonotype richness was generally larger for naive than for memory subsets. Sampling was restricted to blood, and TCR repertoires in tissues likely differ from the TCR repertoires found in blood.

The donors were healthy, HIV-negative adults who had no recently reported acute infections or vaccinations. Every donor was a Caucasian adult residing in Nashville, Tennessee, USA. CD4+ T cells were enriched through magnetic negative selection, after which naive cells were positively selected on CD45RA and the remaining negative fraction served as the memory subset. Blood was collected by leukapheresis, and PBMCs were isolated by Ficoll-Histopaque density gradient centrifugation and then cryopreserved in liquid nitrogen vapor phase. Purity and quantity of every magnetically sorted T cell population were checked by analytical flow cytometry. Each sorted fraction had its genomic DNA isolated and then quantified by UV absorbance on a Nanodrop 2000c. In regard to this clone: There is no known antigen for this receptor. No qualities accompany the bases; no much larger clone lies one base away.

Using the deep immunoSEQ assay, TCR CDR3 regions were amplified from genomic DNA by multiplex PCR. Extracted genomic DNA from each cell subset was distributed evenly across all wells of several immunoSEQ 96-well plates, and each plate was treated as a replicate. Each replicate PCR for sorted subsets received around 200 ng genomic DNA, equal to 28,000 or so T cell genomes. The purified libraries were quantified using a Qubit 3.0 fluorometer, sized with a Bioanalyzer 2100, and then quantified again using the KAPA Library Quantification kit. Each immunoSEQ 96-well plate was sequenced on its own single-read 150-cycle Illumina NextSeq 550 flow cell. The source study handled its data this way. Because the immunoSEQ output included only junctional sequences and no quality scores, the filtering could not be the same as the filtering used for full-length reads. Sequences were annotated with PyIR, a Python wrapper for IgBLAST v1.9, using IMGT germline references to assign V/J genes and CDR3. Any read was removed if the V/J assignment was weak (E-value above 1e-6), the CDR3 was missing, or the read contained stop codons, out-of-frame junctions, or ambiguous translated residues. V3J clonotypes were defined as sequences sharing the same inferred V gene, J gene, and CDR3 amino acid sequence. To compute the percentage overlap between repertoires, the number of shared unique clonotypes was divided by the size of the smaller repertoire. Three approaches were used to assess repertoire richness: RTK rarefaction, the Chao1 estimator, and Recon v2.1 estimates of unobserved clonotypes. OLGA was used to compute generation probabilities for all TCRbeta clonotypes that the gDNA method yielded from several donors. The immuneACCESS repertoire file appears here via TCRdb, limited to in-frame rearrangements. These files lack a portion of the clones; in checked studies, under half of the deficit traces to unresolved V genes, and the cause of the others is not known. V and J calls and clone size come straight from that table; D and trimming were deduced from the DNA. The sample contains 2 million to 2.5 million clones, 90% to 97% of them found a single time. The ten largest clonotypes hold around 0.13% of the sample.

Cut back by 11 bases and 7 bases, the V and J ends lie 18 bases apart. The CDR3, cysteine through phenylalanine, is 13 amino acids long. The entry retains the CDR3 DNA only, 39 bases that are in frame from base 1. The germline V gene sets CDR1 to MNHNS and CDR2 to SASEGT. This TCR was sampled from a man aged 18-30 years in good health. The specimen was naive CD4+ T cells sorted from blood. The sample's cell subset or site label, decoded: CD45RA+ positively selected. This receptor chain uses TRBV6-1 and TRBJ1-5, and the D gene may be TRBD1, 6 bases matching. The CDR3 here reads CAAASGGRQPQHF. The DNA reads TGTGCCGCGGCGTCCGGGGGCCGGCAGCCCCAGCATTTT.